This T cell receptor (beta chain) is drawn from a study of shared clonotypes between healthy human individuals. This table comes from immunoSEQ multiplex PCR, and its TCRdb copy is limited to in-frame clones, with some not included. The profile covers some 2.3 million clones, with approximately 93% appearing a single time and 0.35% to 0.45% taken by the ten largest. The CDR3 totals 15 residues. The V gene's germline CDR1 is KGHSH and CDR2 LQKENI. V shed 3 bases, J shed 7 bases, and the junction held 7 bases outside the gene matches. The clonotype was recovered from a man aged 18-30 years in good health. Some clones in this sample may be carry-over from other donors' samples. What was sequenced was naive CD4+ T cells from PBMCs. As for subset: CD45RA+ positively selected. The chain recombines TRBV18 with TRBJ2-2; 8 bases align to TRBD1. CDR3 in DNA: TGTGCCAGCTCACCGCCGGGACAGGCCCTCGGGGAGCTGTTTTTT. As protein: CASSPPGQALGELFF.